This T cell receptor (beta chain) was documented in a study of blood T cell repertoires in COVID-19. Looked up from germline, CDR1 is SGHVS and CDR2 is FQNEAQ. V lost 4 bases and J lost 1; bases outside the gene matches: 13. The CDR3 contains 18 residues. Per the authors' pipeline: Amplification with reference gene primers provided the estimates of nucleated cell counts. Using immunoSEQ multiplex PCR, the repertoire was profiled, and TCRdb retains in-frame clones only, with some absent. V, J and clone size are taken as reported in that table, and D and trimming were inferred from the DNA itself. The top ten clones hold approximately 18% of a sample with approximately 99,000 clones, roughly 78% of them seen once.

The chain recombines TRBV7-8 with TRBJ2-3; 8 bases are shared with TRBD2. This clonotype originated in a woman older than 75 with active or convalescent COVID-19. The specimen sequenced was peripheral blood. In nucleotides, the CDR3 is TGTGCCAGCAGCTCTCAAGGGGGAAGCGGGAGAGGCACAGATACGCAGTATTTT. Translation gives CASSSQGGSGRGTDTQYF.